This T cell receptor beta chain was observed in a study of cytomegalovirus exposure and HLA in healthy donors. Sequenced by immunoSEQ multiplex PCR; TCRdb stores in-frame clones only, minus some. The top ten clones hold 1.4% to 1.5% of a sample with some 120,000 clones, approximately 91% of them seen once. Deletions cut 4 bases from V and 1 base from J, with 8 bases between. Germline CDR1 WSHSY, CDR2 SAAADI. The CDR3 is 13 amino acids. Specimen: PBMCs. The V gene is TRBV10-2, the J gene TRBJ2-7, with D perhaps matching TRBD1 (6 bases). The TCR was taken from a man aged 30-40 years in good health and CMV-seronegative. CDR3 in DNA: TGCGCCAGCAGTGTCGACAGGTCCTACGAGCAGTACTTC. Protein product: CASSVDRSYEQYF.